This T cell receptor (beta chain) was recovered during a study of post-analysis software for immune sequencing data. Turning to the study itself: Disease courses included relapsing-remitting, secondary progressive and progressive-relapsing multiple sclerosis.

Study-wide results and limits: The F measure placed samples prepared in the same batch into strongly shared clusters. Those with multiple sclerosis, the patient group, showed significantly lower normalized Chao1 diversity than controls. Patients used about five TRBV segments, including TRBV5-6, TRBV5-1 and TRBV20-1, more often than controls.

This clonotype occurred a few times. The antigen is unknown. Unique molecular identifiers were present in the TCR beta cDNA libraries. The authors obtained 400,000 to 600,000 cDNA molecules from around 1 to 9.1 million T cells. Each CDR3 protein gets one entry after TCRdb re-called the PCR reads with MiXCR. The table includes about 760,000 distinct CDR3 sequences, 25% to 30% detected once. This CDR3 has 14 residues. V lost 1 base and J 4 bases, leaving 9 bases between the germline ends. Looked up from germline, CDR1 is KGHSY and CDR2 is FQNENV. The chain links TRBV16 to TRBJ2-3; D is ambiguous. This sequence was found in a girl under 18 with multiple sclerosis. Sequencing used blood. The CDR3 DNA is TGTGCCAGCAGCCAATTCCTAGACGCAGATACGCAGTATTTT. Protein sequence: CASSQFLDADTQYF.